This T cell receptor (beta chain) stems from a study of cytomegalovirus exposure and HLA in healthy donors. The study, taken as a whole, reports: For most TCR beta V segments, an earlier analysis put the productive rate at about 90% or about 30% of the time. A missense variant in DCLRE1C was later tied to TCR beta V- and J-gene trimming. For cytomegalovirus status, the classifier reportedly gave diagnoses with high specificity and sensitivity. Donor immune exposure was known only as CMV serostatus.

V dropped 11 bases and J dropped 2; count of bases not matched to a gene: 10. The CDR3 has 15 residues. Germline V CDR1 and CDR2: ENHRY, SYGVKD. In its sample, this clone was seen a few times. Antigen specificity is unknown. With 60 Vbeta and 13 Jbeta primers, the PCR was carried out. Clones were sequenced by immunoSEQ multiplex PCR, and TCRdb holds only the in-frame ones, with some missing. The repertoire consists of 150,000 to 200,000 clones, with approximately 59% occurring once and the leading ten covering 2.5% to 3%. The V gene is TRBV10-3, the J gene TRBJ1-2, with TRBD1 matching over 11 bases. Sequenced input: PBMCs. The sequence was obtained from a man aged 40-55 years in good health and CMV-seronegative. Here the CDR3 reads CAAGGQGAFNYGYTF. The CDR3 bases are TGTGCCGCGGGAGGACAGGGGGCGTTCAACTATGGCTACACCTTC.